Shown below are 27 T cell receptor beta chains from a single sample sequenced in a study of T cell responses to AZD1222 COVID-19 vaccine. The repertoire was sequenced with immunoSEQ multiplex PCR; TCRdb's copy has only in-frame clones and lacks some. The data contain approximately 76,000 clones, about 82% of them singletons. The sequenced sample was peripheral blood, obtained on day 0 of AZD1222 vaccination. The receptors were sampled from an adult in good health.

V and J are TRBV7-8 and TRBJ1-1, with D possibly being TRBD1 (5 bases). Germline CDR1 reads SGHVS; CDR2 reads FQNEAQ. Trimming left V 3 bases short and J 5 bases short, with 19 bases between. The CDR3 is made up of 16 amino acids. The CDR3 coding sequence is TGTGCCAGCAGCTTTAGGGCCCAGGGAGACATGACTGAAGCTTTCTTT. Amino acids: CASSFRAQGDMTEAFF.

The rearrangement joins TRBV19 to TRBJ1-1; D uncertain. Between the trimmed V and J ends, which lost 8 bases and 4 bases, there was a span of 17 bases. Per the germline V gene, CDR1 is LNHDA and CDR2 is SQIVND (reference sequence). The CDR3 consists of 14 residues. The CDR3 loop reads CASAIRDGSTEAFF. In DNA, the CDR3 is TGTGCCAGTGCGATTAGGGATGGGAGCACTGAAGCTTTCTTT.

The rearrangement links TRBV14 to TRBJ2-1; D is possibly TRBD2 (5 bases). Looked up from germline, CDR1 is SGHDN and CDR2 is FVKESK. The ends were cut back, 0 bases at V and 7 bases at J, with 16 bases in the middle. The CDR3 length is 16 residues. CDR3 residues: CASSQDASLGRNEQFF. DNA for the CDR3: TGTGCCAGCAGCCAAGATGCTAGCTTAGGCCGTAATGAGCAGTTCTTC.

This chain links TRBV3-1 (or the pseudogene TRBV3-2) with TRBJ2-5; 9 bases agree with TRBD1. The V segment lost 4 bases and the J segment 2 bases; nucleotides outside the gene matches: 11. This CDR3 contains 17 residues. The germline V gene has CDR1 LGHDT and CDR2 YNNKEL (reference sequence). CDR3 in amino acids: CASSRGQGKGFQETQYF. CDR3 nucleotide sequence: TGTGCCAGCAGCCGAGGACAGGGGAAAGGTTTTCAAGAGACCCAGTACTTC.

CDR3 amino acids: CASSLGSGGHNEQFF. The CDR3 coding sequence is TGCGCCAGCAGCTTGGGTAGCGGGGGACACAATGAGCAGTTCTTC. J is TRBJ2-1 and V is TRBV5-1; 9 nucleotides agree with TRBD2. The CDR3 runs 15 residues. The ends lost 0 bases at V and 5 bases at J; junction bases unmatched: 3. Germline lookup yields CDR1 SGHRS and CDR2 YFSETQ.

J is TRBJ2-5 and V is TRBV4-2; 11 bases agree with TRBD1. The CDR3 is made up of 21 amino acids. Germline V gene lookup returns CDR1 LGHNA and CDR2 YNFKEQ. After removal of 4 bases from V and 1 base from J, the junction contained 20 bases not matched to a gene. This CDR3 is CASSPSWAWTGGARSQETQYF. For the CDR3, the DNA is TGTGCCAGCAGCCCCTCTTGGGCGTGGACAGGGGGCGCGAGGAGCCAAGAGACCCAGTACTTC.

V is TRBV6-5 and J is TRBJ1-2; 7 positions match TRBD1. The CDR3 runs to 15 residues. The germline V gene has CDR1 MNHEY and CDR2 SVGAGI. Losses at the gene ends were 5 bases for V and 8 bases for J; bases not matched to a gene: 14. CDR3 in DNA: TGTGCCAGCAGTACGAACCAAGGAAACAGGGGCGGCTACACCTTC. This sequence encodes CASSTNQGNRGGYTF.

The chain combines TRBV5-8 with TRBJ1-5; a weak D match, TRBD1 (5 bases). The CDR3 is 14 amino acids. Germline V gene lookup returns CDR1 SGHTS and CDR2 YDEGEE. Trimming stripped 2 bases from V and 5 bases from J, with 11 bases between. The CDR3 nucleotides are TGTGCCAGCAGCTTATACGGGGCGCATCAGCCCCAGCATTTT. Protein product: CASSLYGAHQPQHF.

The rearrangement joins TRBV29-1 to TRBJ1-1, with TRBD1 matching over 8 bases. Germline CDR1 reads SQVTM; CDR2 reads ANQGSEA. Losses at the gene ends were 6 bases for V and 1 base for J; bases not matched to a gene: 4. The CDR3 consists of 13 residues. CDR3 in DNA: TGCAGCGTACAAGACAGGGGGAACACTGAAGCTTTCTTT. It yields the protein CSVQDRGNTEAFF. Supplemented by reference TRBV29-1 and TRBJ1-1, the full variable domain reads SAVISQKPSRDICQRGTSLTIQCQVDSQVTMMFWYRQQPGQSLTLIATANQGSEATYESGFVIDKFPISRPNLTFSTLTVSNMSPEDSSIYLCSVQDRGNTEAFFGQGTRLTVV.

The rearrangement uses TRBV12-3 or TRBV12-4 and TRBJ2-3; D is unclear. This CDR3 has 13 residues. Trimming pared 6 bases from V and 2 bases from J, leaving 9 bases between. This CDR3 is CASRIGNTDTQYF. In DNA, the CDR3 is TGTGCCAGCAGAATAGGGAACACAGATACGCAGTATTTT.

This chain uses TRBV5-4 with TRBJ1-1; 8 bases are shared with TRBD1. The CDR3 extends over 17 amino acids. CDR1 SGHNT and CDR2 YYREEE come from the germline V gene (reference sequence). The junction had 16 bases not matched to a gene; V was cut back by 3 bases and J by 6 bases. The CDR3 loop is CASSSPSAGGGLAEAFF. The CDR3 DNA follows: TGTGCCAGCAGCTCCCCGAGCGCAGGGGGCGGATTAGCTGAAGCTTTCTTT.

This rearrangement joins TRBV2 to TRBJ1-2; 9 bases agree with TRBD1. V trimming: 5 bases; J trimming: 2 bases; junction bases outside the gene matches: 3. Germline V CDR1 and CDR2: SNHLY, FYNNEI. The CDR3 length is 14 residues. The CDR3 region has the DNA TGTGCCAGCAGTCGGACAGGGGAAAACTATGGCTACACCTTC. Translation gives CASSRTGENYGYTF.

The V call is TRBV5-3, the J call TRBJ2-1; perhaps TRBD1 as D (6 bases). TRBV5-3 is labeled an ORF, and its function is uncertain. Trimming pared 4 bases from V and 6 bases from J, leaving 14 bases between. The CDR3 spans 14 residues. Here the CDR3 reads CARSKGQISNEQFF. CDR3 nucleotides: TGTGCCAGAAGCAAAGGACAGATTTCCAATGAGCAGTTCTTC.

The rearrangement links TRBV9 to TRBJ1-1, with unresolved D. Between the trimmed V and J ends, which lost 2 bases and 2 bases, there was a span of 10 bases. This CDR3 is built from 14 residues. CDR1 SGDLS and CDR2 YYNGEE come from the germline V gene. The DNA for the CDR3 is TGTGCCAGCAGCGTGGAGGGAATCAACACTGAAGCTTTCTTT. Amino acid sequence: CASSVEGINTEAFF.

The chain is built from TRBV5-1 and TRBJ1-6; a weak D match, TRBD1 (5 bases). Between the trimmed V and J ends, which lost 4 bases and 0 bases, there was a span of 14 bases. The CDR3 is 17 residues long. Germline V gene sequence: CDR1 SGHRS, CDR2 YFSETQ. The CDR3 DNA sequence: TGCGCCAGCAGCCTGGGACTCCCGGGCTCCTATAATTCACCCCTCCACTTT. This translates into CASSLGLPGSYNSPLHF.

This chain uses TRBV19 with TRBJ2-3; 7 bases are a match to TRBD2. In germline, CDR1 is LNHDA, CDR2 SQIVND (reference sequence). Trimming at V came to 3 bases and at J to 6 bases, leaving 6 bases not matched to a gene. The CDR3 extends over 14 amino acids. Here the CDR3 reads CASSINAGEDTQYF. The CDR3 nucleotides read TGTGCCAGTAGTATTAATGCGGGAGAGGATACGCAGTATTTT.

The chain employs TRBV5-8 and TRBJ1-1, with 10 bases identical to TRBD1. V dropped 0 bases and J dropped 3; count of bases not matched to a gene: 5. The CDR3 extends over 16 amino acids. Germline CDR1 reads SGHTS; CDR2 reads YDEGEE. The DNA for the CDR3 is TGTGCCAGCAGCTTGGAAGGCGGGACAGGGGACACTGAAGCTTTCTTT. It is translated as CASSLEGGTGDTEAFF.

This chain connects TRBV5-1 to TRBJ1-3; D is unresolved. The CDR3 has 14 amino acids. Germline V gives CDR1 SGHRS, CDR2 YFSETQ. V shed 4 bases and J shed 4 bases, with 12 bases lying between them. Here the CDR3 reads CASSAGISGNTIYF. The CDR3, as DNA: TGCGCCAGCAGCGCTGGGATTTCGGGAAACACCATATATTTT.

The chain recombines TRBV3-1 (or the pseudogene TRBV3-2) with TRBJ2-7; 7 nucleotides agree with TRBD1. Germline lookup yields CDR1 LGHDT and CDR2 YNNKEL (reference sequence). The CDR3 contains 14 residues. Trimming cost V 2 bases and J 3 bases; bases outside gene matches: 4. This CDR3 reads CASSQPGQIYEQYF. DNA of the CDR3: TGTGCCAGCAGCCAACCGGGACAGATCTACGAGCAGTACTTC.

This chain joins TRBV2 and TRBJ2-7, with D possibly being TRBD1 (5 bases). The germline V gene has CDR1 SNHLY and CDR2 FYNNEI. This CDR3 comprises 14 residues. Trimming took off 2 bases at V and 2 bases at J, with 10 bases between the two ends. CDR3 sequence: CASSERGYTYEQYF. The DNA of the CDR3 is TGTGCCAGCAGTGAAAGGGGTTATACCTACGAGCAGTACTTC.

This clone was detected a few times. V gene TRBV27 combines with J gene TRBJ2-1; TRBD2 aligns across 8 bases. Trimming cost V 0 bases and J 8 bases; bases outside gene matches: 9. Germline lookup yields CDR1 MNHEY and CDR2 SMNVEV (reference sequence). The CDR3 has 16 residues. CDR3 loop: CASSLSGAGARHEQFF. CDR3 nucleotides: TGTGCCAGCAGTTTATCAGGAGCGGGGGCCCGGCATGAGCAGTTCTTC.

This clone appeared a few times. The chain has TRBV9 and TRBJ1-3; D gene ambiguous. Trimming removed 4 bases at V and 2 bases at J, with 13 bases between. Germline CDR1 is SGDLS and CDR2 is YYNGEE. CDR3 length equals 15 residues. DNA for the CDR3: TGTGCCAGCAGCTACTCAGGTGAAACTGGAAACACCATATATTTT. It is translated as CASSYSGETGNTIYF.

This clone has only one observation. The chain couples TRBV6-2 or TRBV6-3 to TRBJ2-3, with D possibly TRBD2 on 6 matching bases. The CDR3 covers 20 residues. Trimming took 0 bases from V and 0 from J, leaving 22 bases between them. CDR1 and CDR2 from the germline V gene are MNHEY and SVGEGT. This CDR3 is CASSYSIAGPSLSSTDTQYF. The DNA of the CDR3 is TGTGCCAGCAGTTACTCGATTGCGGGGCCCTCCCTTTCTAGCACAGATACGCAGTATTTT.

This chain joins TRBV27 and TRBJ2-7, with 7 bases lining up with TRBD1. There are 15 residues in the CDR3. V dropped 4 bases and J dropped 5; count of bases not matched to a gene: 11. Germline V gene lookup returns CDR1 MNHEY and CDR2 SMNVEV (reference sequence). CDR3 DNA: TGTGCCAGCAGTTCCAGACAGGGCACTTCCGACGAGCAGTACTTC. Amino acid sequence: CASSSRQGTSDEQYF.

The CDR3 loop is CASSPKDEGANYGYTF. CDR3 DNA sequence: TGCGCCAGCAGCCCGAAGGATGAGGGAGCTAACTATGGCTACACCTTC. The chain uses TRBV5-1 and TRBJ1-2; the D is unclear. With 4 bases removed from V and 0 bases from J, the gap between germline ends came to 16 bases. CDR1 is SGHRS and CDR2 is YFSETQ in the germline V gene. The CDR3 has 16 residues.

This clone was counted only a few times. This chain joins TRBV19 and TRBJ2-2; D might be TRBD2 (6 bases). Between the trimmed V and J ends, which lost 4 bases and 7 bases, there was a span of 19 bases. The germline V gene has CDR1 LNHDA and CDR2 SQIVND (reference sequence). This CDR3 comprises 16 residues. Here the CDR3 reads CASSTPGLSLGGELFF. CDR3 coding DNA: TGTGCCAGTAGTACCCCAGGACTATCGTTGGGCGGGGAGCTGTTTTTT.

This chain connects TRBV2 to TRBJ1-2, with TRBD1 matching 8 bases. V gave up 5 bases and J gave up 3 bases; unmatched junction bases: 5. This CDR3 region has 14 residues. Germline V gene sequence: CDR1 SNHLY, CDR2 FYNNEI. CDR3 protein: CASSKADRDYGYTF. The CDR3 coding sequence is TGTGCCAGCAGTAAGGCGGACAGGGACTATGGCTACACCTTC.